The source of this TCR beta chain is a study of graft-versus-host responses after intestinal transplantation. Study results and limitations: Investigators detected GvH clones in recipient marrow, with some emerging earlier in ileum or blood. Early post-transplant HvG declines were associated with peak circulating GvH clone levels.

The reaction was completed, and proliferating CFSE-low CD3+CD4+ and CD3+CD8+ responders were then sorted. The CDR3 contains 12 residues. CDR1 is SQVTM, CDR2 ANQGSEA, per germline. Libraries were prepared by immunoSEQ multiplex PCR; TCRdb keeps only in-frame clonotypes and omits some of them. The table includes over 15,000 clones, around a third detected once. This clone has only a few counts. This clonotype was obtained from a human patient who received an intestinal transplant. Sequencing used alloreactive CD4+ T cells from a mixed lymphocyte reaction culture, obtained before intestinal transplant. Subset of the sample: CFSE-low proliferating T cells sorted from approximately 6-day pre-transplant mixed lymphocyte reaction (GvH or HvG direction). The V gene is TRBV29-1, the J gene TRBJ2-1; 9 nucleotides agree with TRBD2. CDR3 nucleotide sequence: TGCCGCGCTGCGGGGGGGGGAAATGAGCAGTTCTTC. Its translation is CRAAGGGNEQFF.